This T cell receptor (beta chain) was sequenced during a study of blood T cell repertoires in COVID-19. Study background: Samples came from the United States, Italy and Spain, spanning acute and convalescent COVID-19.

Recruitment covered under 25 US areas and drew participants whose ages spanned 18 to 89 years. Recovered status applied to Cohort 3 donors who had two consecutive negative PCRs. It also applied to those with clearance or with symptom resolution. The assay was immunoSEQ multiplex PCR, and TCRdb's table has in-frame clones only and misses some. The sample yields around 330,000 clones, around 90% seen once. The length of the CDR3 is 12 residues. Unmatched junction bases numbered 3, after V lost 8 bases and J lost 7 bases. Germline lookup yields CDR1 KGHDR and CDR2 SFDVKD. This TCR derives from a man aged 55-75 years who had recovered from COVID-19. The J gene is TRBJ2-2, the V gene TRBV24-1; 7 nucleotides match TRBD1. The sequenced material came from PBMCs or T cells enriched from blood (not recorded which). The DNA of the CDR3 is TGTGCCACCAACAGGGGCGGCGGGGAGCTGTTTTTT. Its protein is CATNRGGGELFF.